This T cell receptor beta chain was observed in a study of blood T cell repertoires in COVID-19. The overall study: Sites in the United States, Italy and Spain provided acute and convalescent COVID-19 samples.

With 3 bases removed from V and 0 bases from J, the gap between germline ends came to 14 bases. This CDR3 is built from 16 residues. Germline V gene data show CDR1 as MDHEN and CDR2 as SYDVKM. Original handling: Using reference gene primer amplification, nucleated cell counts were estimated. The assay was immunoSEQ multiplex PCR, and TCRdb's table has in-frame clones only and misses some. V and J calls and clone size are as listed in that table; D and trimming were resolved from the DNA. The repertoire has hundreds of thousands of clones, about nine tenths of them found once; the top ten carry about 9.8%. The study drew participants aged about 18 to 89 years from some 25 US areas. The study assigned cohorts using participant-reported clinical history.

Sequences were obtained from PBMCs or T cells enriched from blood (not recorded which). This sequence joins TRBV28 and TRBJ1-2, with D hard to call. This receptor was taken from a woman aged 18-35 years who had recovered from COVID-19. CDR3 amino acids: CASSFSGFSANYGYTF. Written as DNA, the CDR3 is TGTGCCAGCAGTTTTTCGGGGTTTTCAGCTAACTATGGCTACACCTTC.